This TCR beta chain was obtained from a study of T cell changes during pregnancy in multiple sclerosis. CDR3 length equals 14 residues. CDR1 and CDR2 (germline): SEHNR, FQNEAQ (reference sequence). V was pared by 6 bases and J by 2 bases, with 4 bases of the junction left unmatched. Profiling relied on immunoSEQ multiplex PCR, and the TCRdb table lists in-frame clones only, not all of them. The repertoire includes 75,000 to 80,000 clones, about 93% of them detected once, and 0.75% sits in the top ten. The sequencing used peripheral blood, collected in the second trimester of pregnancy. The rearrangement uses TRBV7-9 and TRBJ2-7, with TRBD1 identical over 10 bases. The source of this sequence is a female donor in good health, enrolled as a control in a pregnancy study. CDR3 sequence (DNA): TGTGCCAGCAGTCAAGGGACAGGGGCCTACGAGCAGTACTTC. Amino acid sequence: CASSQGTGAYEQYF.